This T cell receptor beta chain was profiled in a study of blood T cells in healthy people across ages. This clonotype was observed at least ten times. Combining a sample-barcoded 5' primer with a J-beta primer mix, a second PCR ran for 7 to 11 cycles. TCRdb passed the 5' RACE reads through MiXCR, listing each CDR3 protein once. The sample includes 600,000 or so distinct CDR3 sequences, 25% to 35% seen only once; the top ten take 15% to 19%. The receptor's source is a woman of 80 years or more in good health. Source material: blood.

CDR3 nucleotide sequence: TGTGCCAGCAGCTTAGCAGGGGGCGTCAAAAACATTCAGTACTTC. Translating gives CASSLAGGVKNIQYF. V and J are TRBV7-2 and TRBJ2-4; 7 nucleotides agree with TRBD1. The CDR3 loop spans 15 amino acids. V lost 0 bases, J lost 3 bases, and 2 bases stayed unmatched. From germline, CDR1 is SGHTA and CDR2 FQGNSA.